The TCR beta chain described here comes from a study of blood T cell repertoires in COVID-19. At the level of the study: COVID-19 samples from acute and convalescent phases originated in the United States, Italy and Spain.

The repertoire was sequenced with immunoSEQ multiplex PCR; TCRdb's copy has only in-frame clones and lacks some. The sample holds just under 85,000 clones, 65% to 85% seen once. CDR3 size: 17 residues. Trimming left V 5 bases short and J 0 bases short, with 17 bases between. Germline V lookup: CDR1 SGHVS, CDR2 FNYEAQ. The receptor's source is an elderly woman with acute or convalescent COVID-19. This chain uses TRBV7-6 with TRBJ2-1; D is perhaps TRBD2 (6 bases). The material sequenced was peripheral blood. In DNA form, the CDR3 reads TGTGCCAGCAGCCCACTTTTGCGGGGACCCTCCTACAATGAGCAGTTCTTC. Protein: CASSPLLRGPSYNEQFF.